Below are 6 T cell receptor beta chains sequenced from a single sample in a study of OX40 agonist ivuxolimab in advanced cancers. The method was immunoSEQ multiplex PCR; TCRdb's version includes in-frame clones alone and lacks a portion of them. Of 80,000 to 95,000 clones listed, 90% to 95% are singletons. The specimen comprised CD4+ or CD8+ T cells sorted from blood, sampled in a trial of the OX40 agonist ivuxolimab. These receptors originate from an adult with an advanced solid tumor such as melanoma, head and neck, liver or kidney cancer.

V and J are TRBV2 and TRBJ1-5; TRBD1 matches at 7 bases. CDR3 length: 15 amino acids. The germline CDR1 and CDR2 sequences are SNHLY and FYNNEI. The trim removed 6 bases at V and 1 base at J, leaving 6 bases unmatched. The CDR3 is CASSGPGGSNQPQHF. The CDR3 coding sequence is TGTGCCAGCAGCGGTCCAGGGGGAAGCAATCAGCCCCAGCATTTT. Complete variable domain (other parts from reference TRBV2 and TRBJ1-5): EPEVTQTPSHQVTQMGQEVILRCVPISNHLYFYWYRQILGQKVEFLVSFYNNEISEKSEIFDDQFSVERPDGSNFTLKIRSTKLEDSAMYFCASSGPGGSNQPQHFGDGTRLSIL.

J is TRBJ1-3 and V is TRBV2; D is perhaps TRBD1 (5 bases). V was pared by 0 bases and J by 0 bases, with 9 bases between. This CDR3 region has 16 residues. Germline V lookup: CDR1 SNHLY, CDR2 FYNNEI. CDR3: CASSEAGRGSGNTIYF. DNA of the CDR3: TGTGCCAGCAGTGAAGCGGGGAGGGGCTCTGGAAACACCATATATTTT.

The chain carries TRBV11-2 and TRBJ2-5; 8 bases are shared with TRBD1. The CDR3 has 14 residues. CDR1 and CDR2 (germline): SGHAT, FQNNGV. With V trimmed by 5 bases and J by 5 bases, 7 bases remained unmatched. CDR3 nucleotides: TGTGCCAGCAGCCCCCGACAGGGGCGGGAGACCCAGTACTTC. It is translated as CASSPRQGRETQYF.

J is TRBJ1-2 and V is TRBV5-1; D is unresolved. CDR1 SGHRS and CDR2 YFSETQ come from the germline V gene. This CDR3 has 15 amino acids. V lost 4 bases and J 1 base, leaving 14 bases between the germline ends. Here the CDR3 DNA reads TGCGCCAGCAGCGCACGGCCCGGGAATAACTATGGCTACACCTTC. Amino acid sequence: CASSARPGNNYGYTF.

This chain connects TRBV5-1 to TRBJ2-5, with D perhaps matching TRBD1 or TRBD2 (6 bases each). The V end was cut by 4 bases, the J end by 5 bases, with 18 bases between. The CDR3 loop spans 15 amino acids. Germline CDR1 is SGHRS and CDR2 is YFSETQ. The CDR3 sequence is CASSLGGGIGETQYF. The CDR3 DNA follows: TGCGCCAGCAGCCTCGGAGGGGGGATCGGGGAGACCCAGTACTTC.

The chain has TRBV6-1 and TRBJ2-7, with 12 positions matching TRBD2. Trimming cost V 0 bases and J 11 bases; bases outside gene matches: 2. There are 13 residues in the CDR3. The V gene's germline CDR1 is MNHNS and CDR2 SASEGT. CDR3 nucleotides: TGTGCCAGCAGTGAAGCGCTAGCGGGGGGGGAGTACTTC. It is translated as CASSEALAGGEYF.